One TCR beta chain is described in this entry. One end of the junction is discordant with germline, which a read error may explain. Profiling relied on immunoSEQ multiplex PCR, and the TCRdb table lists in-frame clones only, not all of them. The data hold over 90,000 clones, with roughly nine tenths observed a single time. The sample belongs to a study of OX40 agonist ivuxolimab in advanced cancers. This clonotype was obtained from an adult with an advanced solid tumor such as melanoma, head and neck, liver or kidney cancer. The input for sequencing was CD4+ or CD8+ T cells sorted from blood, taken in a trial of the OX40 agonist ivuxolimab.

In DNA form, the CDR3 reads TGTGCCACCAGCAGAGATTTGGGCCTCACAAATACGCAGTATTTT. Its translation: CATSRDLGLTNTQYF. The chain couples TRBV15 to TRBJ2-3; D gene ambiguous. This CDR3 has 15 residues. Germline CDR1 reads LNHNV; CDR2 reads YYDKDF (reference sequence).